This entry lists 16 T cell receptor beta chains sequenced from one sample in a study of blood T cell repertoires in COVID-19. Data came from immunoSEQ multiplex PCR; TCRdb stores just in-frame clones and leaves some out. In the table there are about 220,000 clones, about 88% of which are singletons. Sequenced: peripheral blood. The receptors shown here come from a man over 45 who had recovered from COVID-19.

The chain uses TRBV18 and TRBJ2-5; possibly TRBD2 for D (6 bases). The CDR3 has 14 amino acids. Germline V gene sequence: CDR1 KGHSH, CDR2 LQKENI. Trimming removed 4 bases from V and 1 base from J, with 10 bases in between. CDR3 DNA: TGTGCCAGCTCACTCCGGGACTCCCAAGAGACCCAGTACTTC. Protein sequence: CASSLRDSQETQYF.

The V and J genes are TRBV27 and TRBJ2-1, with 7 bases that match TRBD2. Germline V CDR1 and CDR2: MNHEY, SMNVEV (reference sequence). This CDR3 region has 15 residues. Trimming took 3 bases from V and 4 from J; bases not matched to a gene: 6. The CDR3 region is CASSLAGAPYNEQFF. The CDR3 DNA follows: TGTGCCAGCAGTTTGGCGGGAGCGCCGTACAATGAGCAGTTCTTC.

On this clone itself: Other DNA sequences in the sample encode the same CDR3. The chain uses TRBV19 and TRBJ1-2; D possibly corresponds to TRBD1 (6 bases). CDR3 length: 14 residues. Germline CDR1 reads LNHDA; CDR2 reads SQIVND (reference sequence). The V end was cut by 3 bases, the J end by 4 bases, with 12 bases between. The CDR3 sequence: CASSIGGRSYGYTF. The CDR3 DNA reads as TGTGCCAGTAGTATTGGGGGCAGGTCCTATGGCTACACCTTC.

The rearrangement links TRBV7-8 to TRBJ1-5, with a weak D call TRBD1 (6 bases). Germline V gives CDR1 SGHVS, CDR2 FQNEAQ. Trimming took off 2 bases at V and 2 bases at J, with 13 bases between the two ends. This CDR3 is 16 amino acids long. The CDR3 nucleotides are TGTGCCAGCAGCTTATTCCAGGGGACGGGCAATCAGCCCCAGCATTTT. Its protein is CASSLFQGTGNQPQHF.

CDR3 sequence (DNA): TGTGCCAGCAGTACGACAGGGGGGGACTCCTACGAGCAGTACTTC. Its translation is CASSTTGGDSYEQYF. V is TRBV27 and J is TRBJ2-7; 9 bases align to TRBD1. In germline, CDR1 is MNHEY, CDR2 SMNVEV (reference sequence). The CDR3 is 15 residues long. J was trimmed by 0 bases and V by 5 bases; bases with no gene match: 5.

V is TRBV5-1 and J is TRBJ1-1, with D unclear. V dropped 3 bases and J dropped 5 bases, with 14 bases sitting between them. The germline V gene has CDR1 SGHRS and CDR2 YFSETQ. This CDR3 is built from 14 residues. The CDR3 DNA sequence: TGCGCCAGCAGCTACCCGGGAGGAGGAACTGAAGCTTTCTTT. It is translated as CASSYPGGGTEAFF. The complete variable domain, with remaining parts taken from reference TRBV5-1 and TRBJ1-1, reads KAGVTQTPRYLIKTRGQQVTLSCSPISGHRSVSWYQQTPGQGLQFLFEYFSETQRNKGNFPGRFSGRQFSNSRSEMNVSTLELGDSALYLCASSYPGGGTEAFFGQGTRLTVV.

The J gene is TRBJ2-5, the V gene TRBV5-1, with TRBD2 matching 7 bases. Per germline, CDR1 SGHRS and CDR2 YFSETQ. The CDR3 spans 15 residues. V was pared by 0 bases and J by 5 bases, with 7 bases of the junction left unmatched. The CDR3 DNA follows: TGCGCCAGCAGCTTGGGGGACTACCTTGGGGAGACCCAGTACTTC. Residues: CASSLGDYLGETQYF.

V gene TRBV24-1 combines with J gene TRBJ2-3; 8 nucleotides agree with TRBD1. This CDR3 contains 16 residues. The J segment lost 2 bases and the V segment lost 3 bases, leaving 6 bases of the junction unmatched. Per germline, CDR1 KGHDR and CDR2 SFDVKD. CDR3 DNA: TGTGCCACCAGTGATCCCTTACAGGGGGTCACAGATACGCAGTATTTT. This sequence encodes CATSDPLQGVTDTQYF.

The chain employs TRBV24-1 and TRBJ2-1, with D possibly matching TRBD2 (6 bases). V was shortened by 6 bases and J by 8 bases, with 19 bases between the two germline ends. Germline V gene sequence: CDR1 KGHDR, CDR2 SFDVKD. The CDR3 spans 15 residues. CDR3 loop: CATSSGYWGTDEQFF. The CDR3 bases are TGTGCCACCAGTAGCGGGTATTGGGGTACGGATGAGCAGTTCTTC.

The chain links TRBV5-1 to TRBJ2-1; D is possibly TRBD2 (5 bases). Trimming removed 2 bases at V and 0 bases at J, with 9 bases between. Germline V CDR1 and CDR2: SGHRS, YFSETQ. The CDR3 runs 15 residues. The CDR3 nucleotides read TGCGCCAGCAGCTTTAGCGCAAGCTCCTACAATGAGCAGTTCTTC. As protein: CASSFSASSYNEQFF.

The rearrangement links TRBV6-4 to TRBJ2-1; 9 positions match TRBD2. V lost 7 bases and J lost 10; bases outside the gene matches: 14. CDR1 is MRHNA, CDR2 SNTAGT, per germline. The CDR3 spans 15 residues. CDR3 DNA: TGTGCCAGCACTTCCGGGACTAGCTGGATTTGGGAGCAGTTCTTC. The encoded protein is CASTSGTSWIWEQFF.

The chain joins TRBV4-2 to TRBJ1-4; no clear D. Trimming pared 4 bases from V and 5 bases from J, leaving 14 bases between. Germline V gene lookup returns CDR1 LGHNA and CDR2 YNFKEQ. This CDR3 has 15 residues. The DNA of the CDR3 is TGTGCCAGCAGCCTAACCGAGGGAGAGAATGAAAAACTGTTTTTT. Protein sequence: CASSLTEGENEKLFF.

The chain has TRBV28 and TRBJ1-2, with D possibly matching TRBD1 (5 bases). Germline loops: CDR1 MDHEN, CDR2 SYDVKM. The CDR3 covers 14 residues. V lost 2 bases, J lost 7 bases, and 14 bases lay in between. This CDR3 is CASSLHLVGGGYTF. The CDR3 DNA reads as TGTGCCAGCAGTTTACACTTGGTCGGGGGTGGCTACACCTTC.

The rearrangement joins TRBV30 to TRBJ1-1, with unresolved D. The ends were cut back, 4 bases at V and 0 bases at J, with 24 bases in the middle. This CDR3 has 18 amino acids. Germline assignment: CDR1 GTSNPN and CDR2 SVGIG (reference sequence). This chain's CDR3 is CAWTPGWSLEVLNTEAFF. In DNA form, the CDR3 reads TGTGCCTGGACCCCGGGGTGGTCTTTGGAGGTGTTGAACACTGAAGCTTTCTTT.

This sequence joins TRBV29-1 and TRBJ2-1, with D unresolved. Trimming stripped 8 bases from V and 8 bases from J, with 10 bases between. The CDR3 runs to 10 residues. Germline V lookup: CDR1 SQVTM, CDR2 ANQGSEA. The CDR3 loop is CSTRRDEQFF. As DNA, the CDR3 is TGCAGCACCCGACGGGATGAGCAGTTCTTC.

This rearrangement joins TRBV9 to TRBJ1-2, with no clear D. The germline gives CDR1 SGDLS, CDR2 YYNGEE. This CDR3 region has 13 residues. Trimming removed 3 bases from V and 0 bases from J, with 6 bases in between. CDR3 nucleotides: TGTGCCAGCAGCGCAAATTCTAACTATGGCTACACCTTC. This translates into CASSANSNYGYTF. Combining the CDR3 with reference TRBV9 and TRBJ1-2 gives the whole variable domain DSGVTQTPKHLITATGQRVTLRCSPRSGDLSVYWYQQSLDQGLQFLIQYYNGEERAKGNILERFSAQQFPDLHSELNLSSLELGDSALYFCASSANSNYGYTFGSGTRLTVV.